The present T cell receptor (beta chain) was sequenced within a study of T cell repertoires in cytomegalovirus infection. Overall study context: Alongside well-studied HLA-B-restricted CMV epitopes, recently identified HLA-C-restricted CMV epitopes were also used. Based on public TCR beta signatures, there were indications of CMV infection and of a matching HLA type. Study-level findings and limits: Dominating the ex vivo response were HLA-C-restricted CMV-specific TCR beta clonotypes. CMV carriers having the relevant HLA were flagged by cumulative public TCR beta family frequency.

This clonotype was seen ten or more times. Its antigen remains unidentified. Each CDR3 protein is one row after TCRdb ran MiXCR on the reads. The sample holds fewer than 850,000 distinct CDR3 sequences, roughly 28% seen once. The source is a human donor in good health (CMV status not recorded). Some clones in this sample may be carry-over from other donors' samples. Specimen: cultured CD8+ T cells from PBMCs, collected from culture after CMV antigen stimulation.

The CDR3 bases are TGTGCCAGCAGTTTGTCAGGGGGAGCTTTCTTT. Translated, it gives CASSLSGGAFF. The chain links TRBV12-3 or TRBV12-4 to TRBJ1-1; 7 bases align to TRBD1. V lost 3 bases, J lost 10 bases, and 2 bases stayed unmatched. The CDR3 covers 11 residues.